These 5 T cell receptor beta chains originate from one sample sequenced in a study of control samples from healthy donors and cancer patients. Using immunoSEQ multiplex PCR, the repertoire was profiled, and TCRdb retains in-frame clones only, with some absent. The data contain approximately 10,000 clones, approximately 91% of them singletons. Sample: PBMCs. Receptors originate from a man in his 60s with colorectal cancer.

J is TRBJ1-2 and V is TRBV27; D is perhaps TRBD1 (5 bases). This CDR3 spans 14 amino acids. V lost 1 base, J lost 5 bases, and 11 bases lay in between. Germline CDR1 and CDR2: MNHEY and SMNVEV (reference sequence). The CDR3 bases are TGTGCCAGCAGTTTATTCTCAGGGAGTTATGGCTACACCTTC. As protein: CASSLFSGSYGYTF.

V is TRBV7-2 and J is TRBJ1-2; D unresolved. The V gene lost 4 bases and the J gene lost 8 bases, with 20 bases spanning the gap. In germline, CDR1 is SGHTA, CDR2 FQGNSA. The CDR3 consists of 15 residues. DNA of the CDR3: TGTGCCAGCAGCTCCCCTTACCGGGCCCGAGGGGGCTACACCTTC. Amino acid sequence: CASSSPYRARGGYTF.

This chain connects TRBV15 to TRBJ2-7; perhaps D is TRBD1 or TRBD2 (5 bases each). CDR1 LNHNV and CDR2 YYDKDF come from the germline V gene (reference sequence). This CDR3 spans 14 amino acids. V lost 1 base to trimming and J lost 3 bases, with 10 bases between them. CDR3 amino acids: CATSRAGTNYEQYF. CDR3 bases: TGTGCCACCAGCAGAGCCGGGACCAACTACGAGCAGTACTTC.

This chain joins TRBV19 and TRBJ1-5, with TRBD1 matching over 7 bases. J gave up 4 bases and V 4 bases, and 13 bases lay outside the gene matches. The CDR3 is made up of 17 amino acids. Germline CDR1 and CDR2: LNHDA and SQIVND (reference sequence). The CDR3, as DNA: TGTGCCAGTAGTACGCCAGGGGGGGGGATAACTAATCAGCCCCAGCATTTT. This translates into CASSTPGGGITNQPQHF.

The DNA for the CDR3 is TGTGCCAGCAGTTTCCTCGCGGACAACACTGAAGCTTTCTTT. Protein sequence: CASSFLADNTEAFF. The rearrangement uses TRBV28 and TRBJ1-1; D unclear. The germline V gene has CDR1 MDHEN and CDR2 SYDVKM. This CDR3 comprises 14 residues. The germline V and J ends were trimmed by 3 bases and 2 bases, with 10 bases remaining between them.